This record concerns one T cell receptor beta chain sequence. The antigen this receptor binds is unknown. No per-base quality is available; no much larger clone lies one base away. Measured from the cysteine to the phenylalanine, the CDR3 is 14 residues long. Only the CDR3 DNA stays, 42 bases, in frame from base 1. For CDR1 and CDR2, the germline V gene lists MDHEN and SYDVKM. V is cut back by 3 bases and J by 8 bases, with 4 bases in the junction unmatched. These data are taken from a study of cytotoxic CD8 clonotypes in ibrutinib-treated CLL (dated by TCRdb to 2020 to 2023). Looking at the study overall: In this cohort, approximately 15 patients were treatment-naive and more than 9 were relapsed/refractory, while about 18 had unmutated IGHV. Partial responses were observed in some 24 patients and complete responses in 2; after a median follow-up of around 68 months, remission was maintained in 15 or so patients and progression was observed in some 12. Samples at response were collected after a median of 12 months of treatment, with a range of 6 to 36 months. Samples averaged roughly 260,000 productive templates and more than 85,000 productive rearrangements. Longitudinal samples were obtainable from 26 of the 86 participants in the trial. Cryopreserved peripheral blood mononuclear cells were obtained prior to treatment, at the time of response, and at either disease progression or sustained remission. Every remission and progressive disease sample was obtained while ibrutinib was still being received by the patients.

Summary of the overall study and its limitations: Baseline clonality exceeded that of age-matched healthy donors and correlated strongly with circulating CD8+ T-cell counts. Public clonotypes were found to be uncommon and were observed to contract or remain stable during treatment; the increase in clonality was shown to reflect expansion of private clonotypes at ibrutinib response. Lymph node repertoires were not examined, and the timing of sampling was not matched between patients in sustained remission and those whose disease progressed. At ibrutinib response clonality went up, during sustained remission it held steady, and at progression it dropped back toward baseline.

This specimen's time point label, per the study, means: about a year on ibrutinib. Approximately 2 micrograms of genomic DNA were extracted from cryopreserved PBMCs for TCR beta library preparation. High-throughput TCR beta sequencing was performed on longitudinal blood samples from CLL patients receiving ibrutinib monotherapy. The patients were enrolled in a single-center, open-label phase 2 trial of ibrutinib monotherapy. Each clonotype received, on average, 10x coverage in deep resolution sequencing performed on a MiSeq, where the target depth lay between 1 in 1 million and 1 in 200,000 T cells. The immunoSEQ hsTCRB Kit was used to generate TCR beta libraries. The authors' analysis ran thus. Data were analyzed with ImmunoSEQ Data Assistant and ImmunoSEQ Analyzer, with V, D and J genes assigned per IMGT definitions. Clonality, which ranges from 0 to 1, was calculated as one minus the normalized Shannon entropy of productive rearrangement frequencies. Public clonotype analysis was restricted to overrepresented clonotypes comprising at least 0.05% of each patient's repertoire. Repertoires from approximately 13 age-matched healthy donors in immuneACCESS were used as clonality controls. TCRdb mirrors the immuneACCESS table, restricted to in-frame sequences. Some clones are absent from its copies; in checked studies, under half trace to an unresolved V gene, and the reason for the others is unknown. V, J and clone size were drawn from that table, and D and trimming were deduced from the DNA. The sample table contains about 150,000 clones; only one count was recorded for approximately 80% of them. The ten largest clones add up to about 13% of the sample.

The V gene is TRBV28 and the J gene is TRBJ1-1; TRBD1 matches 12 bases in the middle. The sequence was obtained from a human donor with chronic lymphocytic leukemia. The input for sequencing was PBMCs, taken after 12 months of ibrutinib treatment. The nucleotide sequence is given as TGTGCCAGCAGTTTTGTTGGGACAGGGGGCGAAGCTTTCTTT. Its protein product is CASSFVGTGGEAFF. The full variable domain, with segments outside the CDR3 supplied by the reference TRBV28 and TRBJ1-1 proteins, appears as DVKVTQSSRYLVKRTGEKVFLECVQDMDHENMFWYRQDPGLGLRLIYFSYDVKMKEKGDIPEGYSVSREKKERFSLILESASTNQTSMYLCASSFVGTGGEAFFGQGTRLTVV.